This T cell receptor beta chain was sequenced in a study of cytomegalovirus exposure and HLA in healthy donors. This clone was seen just once. V lost 5 bases and J 5 bases, leaving 15 bases between the germline ends. Germline V CDR1 and CDR2: LNHDA, SQIVND (reference sequence). This CDR3 region has 14 residues. PCR was performed using 60 Vbeta and 13 Jbeta primers. Assay: immunoSEQ multiplex PCR; the TCRdb copy retains only in-frame clones and omits some. The sample lists about 200,000 clones, 82% occurring once. Input material: PBMCs. This TCR was sampled from a woman aged 40 to 50 in good health and CMV-seronegative. V gene TRBV19 combines with J gene TRBJ2-5, with a weak D call TRBD1 (6 bases). The CDR3 DNA follows: TGTGCCAGTAGTCTCACAGGGATGGGGGAGACCCAGTACTTC. It encodes CASSLTGMGETQYF.